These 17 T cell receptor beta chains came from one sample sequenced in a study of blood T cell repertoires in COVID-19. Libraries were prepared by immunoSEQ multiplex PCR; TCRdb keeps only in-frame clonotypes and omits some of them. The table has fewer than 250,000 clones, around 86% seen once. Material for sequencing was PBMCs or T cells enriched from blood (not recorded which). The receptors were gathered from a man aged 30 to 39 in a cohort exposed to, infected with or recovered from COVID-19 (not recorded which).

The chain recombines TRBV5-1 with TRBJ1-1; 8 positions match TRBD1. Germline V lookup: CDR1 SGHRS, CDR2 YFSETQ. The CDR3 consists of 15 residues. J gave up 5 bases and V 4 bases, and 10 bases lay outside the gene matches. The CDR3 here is CASSTATGAGTEAFF. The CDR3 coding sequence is TGCGCCAGCAGCACAGCGACAGGGGCGGGTACTGAAGCTTTCTTT. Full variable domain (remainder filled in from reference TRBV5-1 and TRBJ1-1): KAGVTQTPRYLIKTRGQQVTLSCSPISGHRSVSWYQQTPGQGLQFLFEYFSETQRNKGNFPGRFSGRQFSNSRSEMNVSTLELGDSALYLCASSTATGAGTEAFFGQGTRLTVV.

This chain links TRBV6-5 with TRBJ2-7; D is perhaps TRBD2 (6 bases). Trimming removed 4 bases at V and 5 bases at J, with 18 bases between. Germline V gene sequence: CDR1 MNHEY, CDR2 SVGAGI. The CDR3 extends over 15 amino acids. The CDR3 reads CASSFRRENPHEQYF. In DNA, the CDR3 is TGTGCCAGCAGTTTCAGACGGGAGAATCCCCACGAGCAGTACTTC.

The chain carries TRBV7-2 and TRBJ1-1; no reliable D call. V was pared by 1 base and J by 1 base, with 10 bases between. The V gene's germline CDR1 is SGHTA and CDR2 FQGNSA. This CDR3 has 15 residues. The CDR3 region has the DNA TGTGCCAGCAGCTTAGATTGGCACAAGAACACTGAAGCTTTCTTT. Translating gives CASSLDWHKNTEAFF. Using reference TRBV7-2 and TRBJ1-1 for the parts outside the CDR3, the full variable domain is GAGVSQSPSNKVTEKGKDVELRCDPISGHTALYWYRQSLGQGLEFLIYFQGNSAPDKSGLPSDRFSAERTGGSVSTLTIQRTQQEDSAVYLCASSLDWHKNTEAFFGQGTRLTVV.

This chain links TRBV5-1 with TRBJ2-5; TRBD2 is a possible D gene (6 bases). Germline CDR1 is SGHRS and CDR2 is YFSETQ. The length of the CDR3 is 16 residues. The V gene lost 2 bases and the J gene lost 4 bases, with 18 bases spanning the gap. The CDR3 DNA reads TGCGCCAGCAGCTTAAGGGCTAGCGCTGTGGGAGAGACCCAGTACTTC. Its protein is CASSLRASAVGETQYF.

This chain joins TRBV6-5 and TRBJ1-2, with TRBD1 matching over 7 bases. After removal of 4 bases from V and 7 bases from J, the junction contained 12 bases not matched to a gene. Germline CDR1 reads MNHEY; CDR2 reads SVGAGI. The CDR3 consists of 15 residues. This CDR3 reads CASSWDKPGGIGYTF. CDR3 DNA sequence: TGTGCCAGCAGTTGGGACAAACCAGGGGGAATTGGCTACACCTTC.

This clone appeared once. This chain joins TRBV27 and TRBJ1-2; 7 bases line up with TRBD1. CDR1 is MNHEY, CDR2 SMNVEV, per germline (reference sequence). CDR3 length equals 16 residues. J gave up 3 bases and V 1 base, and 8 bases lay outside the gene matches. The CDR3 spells CASSLFKPGTDYGYTF. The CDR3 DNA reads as TGTGCCAGCAGTTTATTTAAACCTGGGACAGACTATGGCTACACCTTC.

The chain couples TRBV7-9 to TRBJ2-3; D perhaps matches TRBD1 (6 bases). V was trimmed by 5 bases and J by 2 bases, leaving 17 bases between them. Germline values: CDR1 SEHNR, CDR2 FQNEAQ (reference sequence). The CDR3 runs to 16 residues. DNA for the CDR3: TGTGCCAGCAGCCCGTCCGGGACATACCACACAGATACGCAGTATTTT. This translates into CASSPSGTYHTDTQYF.

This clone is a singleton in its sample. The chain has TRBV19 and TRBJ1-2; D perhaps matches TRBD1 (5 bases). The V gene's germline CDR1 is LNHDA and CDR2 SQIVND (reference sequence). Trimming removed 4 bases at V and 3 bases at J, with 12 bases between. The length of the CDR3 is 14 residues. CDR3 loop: CASSRRGFDYGYTF. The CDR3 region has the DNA TGTGCCAGTAGTAGGAGGGGATTCGACTATGGCTACACCTTC.

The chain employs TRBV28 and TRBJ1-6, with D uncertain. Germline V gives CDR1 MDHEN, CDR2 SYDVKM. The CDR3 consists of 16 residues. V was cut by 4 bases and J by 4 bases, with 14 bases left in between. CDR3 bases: TGTGCCAGCAGTTCGATCCCCAGACAATATAATTCACCCCTCCACTTT. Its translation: CASSSIPRQYNSPLHF.

The CDR3 is CASSGASVSNTGELFF. The CDR3 nucleotides are TGTGCCAGCAGCGGGGCTTCAGTGTCGAACACCGGGGAGCTGTTTTTT. This chain joins TRBV4-2 and TRBJ2-2; TRBD1 might be the D (5 bases). V shed 5 bases and J shed 0 bases, with 13 bases lying between them. Germline lookup yields CDR1 LGHNA and CDR2 YNFKEQ. This CDR3 comprises 16 residues.

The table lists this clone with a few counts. Here the CDR3 reads CASSQEGTNYGYTF. The CDR3 region has the DNA TGCGCCAGCAGCCAAGAAGGGACAAACTATGGCTACACCTTC. This chain connects TRBV4-1 to TRBJ1-2; possible D gene TRBD1, 6 bases. CDR1 is MGHRA, CDR2 YSYEKL, per germline. Trimming cost V 0 bases and J 2 bases, with 7 bases left between them. The CDR3 extends over 14 amino acids.

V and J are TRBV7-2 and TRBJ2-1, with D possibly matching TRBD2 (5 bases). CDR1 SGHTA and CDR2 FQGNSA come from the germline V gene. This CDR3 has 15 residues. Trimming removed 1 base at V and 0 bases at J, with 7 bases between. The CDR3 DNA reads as TGTGCCAGCAGCTTAGACGGACTCTCCTACAATGAGCAGTTCTTC. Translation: CASSLDGLSYNEQFF.

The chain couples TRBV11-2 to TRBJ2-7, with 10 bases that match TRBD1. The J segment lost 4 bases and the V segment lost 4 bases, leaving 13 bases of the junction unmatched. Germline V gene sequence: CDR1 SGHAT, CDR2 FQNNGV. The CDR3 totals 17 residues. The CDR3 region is CASSSHRDRDRGYEQYF. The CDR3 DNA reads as TGTGCCAGCAGCTCTCACCGAGACCGGGACAGGGGTTACGAGCAGTACTTC.

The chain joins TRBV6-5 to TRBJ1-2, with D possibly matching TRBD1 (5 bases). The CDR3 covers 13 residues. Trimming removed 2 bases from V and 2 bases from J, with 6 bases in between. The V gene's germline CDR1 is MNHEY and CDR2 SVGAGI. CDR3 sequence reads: CASSYDSNYGYTF. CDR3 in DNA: TGTGCCAGCAGTTACGACAGCAACTATGGCTACACCTTC.

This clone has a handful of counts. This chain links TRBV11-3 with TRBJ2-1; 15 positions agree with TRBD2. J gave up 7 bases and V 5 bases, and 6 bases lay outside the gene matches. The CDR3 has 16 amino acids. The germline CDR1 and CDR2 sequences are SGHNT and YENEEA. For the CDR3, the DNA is TGTGCCAGCAGCGAGCGGACTAGCGGGAGGGTTAATGAGCAGTTCTTC. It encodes CASSERTSGRVNEQFF.

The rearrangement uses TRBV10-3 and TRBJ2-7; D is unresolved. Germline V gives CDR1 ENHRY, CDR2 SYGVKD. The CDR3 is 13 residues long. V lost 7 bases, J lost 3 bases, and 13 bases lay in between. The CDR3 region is CAITRVPGYEQYF. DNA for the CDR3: TGTGCCATCACTCGGGTGCCGGGCTACGAGCAGTACTTC.

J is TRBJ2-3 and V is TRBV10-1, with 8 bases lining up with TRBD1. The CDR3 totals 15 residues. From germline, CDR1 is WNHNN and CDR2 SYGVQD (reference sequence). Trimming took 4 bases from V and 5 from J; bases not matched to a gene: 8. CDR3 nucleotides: TGCGCCAGCAGTGGGACGGGACAGGCACAAGATACGCAGTATTTT. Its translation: CASSGTGQAQDTQYF.